A selection of T cell receptor beta chains follows, all from one sample in a study of blood T cells in healthy people across ages. One entry per CDR3 protein, called by TCRdb with MiXCR from the 5' RACE reads. The sample lists some 1.5 million distinct CDR3 sequences; over 25% were seen once. The sequencing sample was made of blood. The source of these receptors is a woman in her twenties or thirties in good health. Both conserved end residues are part of each CDR3. D genes are given only for firm matches. Size is stated for part of the rows, as once, few or many counts, or as a class when the clone is expanded.

j_gene | abundance | v_gene | d_gene | CDR3aa | CDR3nt
TRBJ1-2 | NA | TRBV11-2 | NA | CASSFPGPSYGYTF | TGTGCTAGCAGCTTTCCGGGACCCTCCTATGGCTACACCTTC
TRBJ2-3 | few | TRBV9 | TRBD2 | CASSVGGSPPDTQYF | TGTGCCAGCAGCGTAGGCGGGAGTCCCCCAGATACGCAGTATTTT
TRBJ2-7 | NA | TRBV12-3/TRBV12-4 | NA | CASSLGGLPQNQYF | TGTGCCAGCAGTTTAGGTGGACTCCCTCAAAACCAGTACTTC
TRBJ2-7 | many | TRBV7-9 | NA | CASSLVSQGSYEQYF | TGTGCCAGCAGCTTAGTATCCCAGGGCTCCTACGAGCAGTACTTC
TRBJ2-1 | NA | TRBV12-5 | TRBD2 | CASGFSGGAYEQFF | TGTGCTAGTGGTTTTAGCGGGGGGGCCTATGAGCAGTTCTTC
TRBJ2-1 | many | TRBV20-1 | NA | CSAAGNEQFF | TGCAGTGCCGCAGGAAATGAGCAGTTCTTC
TRBJ2-5 | NA | TRBV12-3/TRBV12-4 | TRBD1 | CVSRTGTGSVTQYF | TGTGTCAGCAGGACTGGGACAGGGAGTGTGACCCAGTACTTC
TRBJ2-3 | few | TRBV6-1 | NA | CASTPTWVTSTDTQYF | TGTGCCAGCACCCCGACCTGGGTCACTAGCACAGATACGCAGTATTTT
TRBJ1-6 | NA | TRBV14 | NA | CASSPNPGSPLHF | TGTGCCAGCAGCCCTAACCCCGGATCACCCCTCCACTTT
TRBJ2-7 | few | TRBV12-3/TRBV12-4 | TRBD2 | CASSPSGRELNYEQYF | TGTGCCAGCAGTCCCTCCGGGCGGGAGTTGAACTACGAGCAGTACTTC
TRBJ1-6 | many | TRBV7-3 | NA | CASSLSSVGGSPLHF | TGTGCCAGCAGCTTAAGCTCCGTCGGAGGATCACCCCTCCACTTT
TRBJ2-3 | many | TRBV12-3/TRBV12-4 | TRBD1 | CASSPRTGTDTQYF | TGTGCCAGCAGCCCCCGGACAGGGACTGATACGCAGTATTTT
TRBJ2-1 | NA | TRBV7-8 | TRBD2 | CASSAKLAGGPGEQFF | TGTGCCAGCAGCGCCAAACTAGCGGGAGGGCCGGGGGAGCAGTTCTTC
TRBJ1-2 | NA | TRBV25-1 | TRBD1 | CASSELGPGQGSGYTF | TGTGCCAGCAGTGAACTCGGTCCGGGACAGGGAAGCGGCTACACCTTC
TRBJ2-3 | many | TRBV5-5 | NA | CASSLGMRTDTQYF | TGTGCCAGCAGCCTCGGGATGCGAACAGATACGCAGTATTTT
TRBJ1-5 | few | TRBV12-3/TRBV12-4 | TRBD1 | CASTQGGTGGDQPQHF | TGTGCCAGCACCCAAGGCGGGACAGGGGGCGATCAGCCCCAGCATTTT
TRBJ1-4 | NA | TRBV20-1 | NA | CSARSWEKLFF | TGCAGTGCTAGGAGTTGGGAAAAACTGTTTTTT
TRBJ2-2 | NA | TRBV5-1 | NA | CASGPACNTGELFF | TGCGCCAGCGGACCGGCATGCAACACCGGGGAGCTGTTTTTT
TRBJ1-2 | many | TRBV5-1 | NA | CASSLVAGYGYTF | TGCGCCAGCAGCTTGGTGGCGGGCTATGGCTACACCTTC
TRBJ1-1 | NA | TRBV20-1 | NA | CSARVAATSTEAFF | TGCAGTGCTAGAGTAGCGGCTACTTCCACTGAAGCTTTCTTT
TRBJ2-1 | few | TRBV3-1 | TRBD2 | CASSQGGGVYGEQFF | TGTGCCAGCAGCCAAGGCGGGGGGGTTTATGGTGAGCAGTTCTTC
TRBJ2-7 | few | TRBV2 | NA | CASSQQRTYEQYF | TGTGCCAGCAGCCAACAGAGAACCTACGAGCAGTACTTC